Listed here are 14 T cell receptor beta chains from one sample, sequenced in a study of sequential checkpoint blockade in melanoma. Produced via immunoSEQ multiplex PCR; TCRdb's table is partial and in-frame only. The sample yields around 18,000 clones, roughly 66% seen once. The treatment is: randomized to nivolumab then ipilimumab (arm A) or the reverse (arm B). The material sequenced was CD8+ T cells sorted from blood (inferred from file names), taken from a patient given nivolumab and ipilimumab in sequence. All receptors derive from a human donor with melanoma.

This chain uses TRBV5-4 with TRBJ2-7, with D perhaps matching TRBD2 (7 bases). The ends were cut back, 5 bases at V and 3 bases at J, with 18 bases in the middle. The CDR3 totals 15 residues. CDR1 is SGHNT, CDR2 YYREEE, per germline (reference sequence). DNA for the CDR3: TGTGCCAGCAGTGGTGCGGGGGCCTTCTACTACGAGCAGTACTTC. Translating gives CASSGAGAFYYEQYF.

The rearrangement links TRBV5-4 to TRBJ2-7, with 9 positions matching TRBD1. J lost 3 bases, V lost 0 bases, and 1 base had no gene match. The germline V gene encodes CDR1 SGHNT and CDR2 YYREEE (reference sequence). The CDR3 has 14 amino acids. The CDR3 coding sequence is TGTGCCAGCAGCTTGGGGGACAGGGTCTACGAGCAGTACTTC. It is translated as CASSLGDRVYEQYF.

This chain links TRBV5-1 with TRBJ1-1; D is undetermined. V shed 1 base and J shed 0 bases, with 7 bases lying between them. The V gene's germline CDR1 is SGHRS and CDR2 YFSETQ. The CDR3 extends over 14 amino acids. The CDR3, as DNA: TGCGCCAGCAGCTTGCGCGATATGAACACTGAAGCTTTCTTT. Residues: CASSLRDMNTEAFF.

The chain is built from TRBV7-9 and TRBJ1-2; D possibly corresponds to TRBD1 (5 bases). CDR3 size: 15 residues. Germline V gives CDR1 SEHNR, CDR2 FQNEAQ (reference sequence). Trimming took 1 base from V and 3 from J, leaving 12 bases between them. CDR3 sequence reads: CASSLVTPRDYGYTF. CDR3 in DNA: TGTGCCAGCAGCTTAGTAACCCCCAGGGACTATGGCTACACCTTC.

The chain employs TRBV4-2 and TRBJ2-2; possible D gene TRBD2, 5 bases. Per germline, CDR1 LGHNA and CDR2 YNFKEQ. The CDR3 totals 17 residues. V lost 0 bases to trimming and J lost 3 bases, with 14 bases between them. The DNA of the CDR3 is TGTGCCAGCAGCCAAGATGACGGGGTATCGTACACCGGGGAGCTGTTTTTT. Translation gives CASSQDDGVSYTGELFF.

In its sample, this clone was seen once. V usage is TRBV7-9 and J usage is TRBJ2-7; weak D call: TRBD1 (6 bases). The CDR3 totals 15 residues. The V and J ends lost 4 bases and 0 bases respectively, with 13 bases between them. From germline, CDR1 is SEHNR and CDR2 FQNEAQ (reference sequence). DNA of the CDR3: TGTGCCAGCAGCTGGACAGCGTTGAGCTCCTACGAGCAGTACTTC. Translation: CASSWTALSSYEQYF. The complete variable domain, with remaining parts taken from reference TRBV7-9 and TRBJ2-7, reads DTGVSQNPRHKITKRGQNVTFRCDPISEHNRLYWYRQTLGQGPEFLTYFQNEAQLEKSRLLSDRFSAERPKGSFSTLEIQRTEQGDSAMYLCASSWTALSSYEQYFGPGTRLTVT.

This clone was recorded at least ten times. The same CDR3 arises from other DNA sequences in this sample as well. The chain recombines TRBV6-1 with TRBJ2-5; 12 bases are a match to TRBD2. J lost 4 bases, V lost 2 bases, and 2 bases had no gene match. The CDR3 runs to 15 residues. Germline V gene data show CDR1 as MNHNS and CDR2 as SASEGT. CDR3 bases: TGTGCCAGCAGTGAACTAGCGGGAGGGCCAGAGACCCAGTACTTC. Amino acids: CASSELAGGPETQYF.

Note on this clone: Germline is not matched at one junction end, which may reflect a read error. DNA for the CDR3: TGTGCTAGCAGCTCGGGGGGAGAAGAGACCCAGTACTTC. Its translation is CASSSGGEETQYF. The genes are TRBV7-7 and TRBJ2-5; 7 positions match TRBD2. The CDR3 has 13 residues. Germline V CDR1 and CDR2: SSHAT, FNYEAQ (reference sequence).

The chain uses TRBV10-3 and TRBJ1-4; perhaps TRBD1 as D (6 bases). CDR1 and CDR2 (germline): ENHRY, SYGVKD. The CDR3 extends over 17 amino acids. V lost 0 bases and J 3 bases, leaving 14 bases between the germline ends. CDR3 sequence: CAISESISGAANEKLFF. CDR3 nucleotide sequence: TGTGCCATCAGTGAGTCGATATCAGGGGCAGCTAATGAAAAACTGTTTTTT.

This rearrangement joins TRBV27 to TRBJ1-6, with 8 bases identical to TRBD1. CDR3 size: 14 residues. The V gene end was trimmed by 3 bases and the J gene end by 9 bases; junction bases not matched to a gene: 4. Germline lookup yields CDR1 MNHEY and CDR2 SMNVEV (reference sequence). The chain's CDR3 is CASSFGQGGSPLHF. CDR3 nucleotide sequence: TGTGCCAGCAGTTTTGGACAGGGAGGTTCACCCCTCCACTTT.

The chain uses TRBV27 and TRBJ2-7; 7 bases are a match to TRBD1. Germline CDR1 reads MNHEY; CDR2 reads SMNVEV (reference sequence). The CDR3 contains 14 residues. With V trimmed by 5 bases and J by 5 bases, 9 bases remained unmatched. In nucleotides, the CDR3 is TGTGCCAGCAGTCCGGGACAGTCACCAGACGAGCAGTACTTC. Residues: CASSPGQSPDEQYF.

This chain connects TRBV6-5 to TRBJ1-1; D might be TRBD1 (6 bases). The germline gives CDR1 MNHEY, CDR2 SVGAGI. The CDR3 is 13 residues long. V gave up 8 bases and J gave up 1 base, with 11 bases separating them. This CDR3 is CASAGTSNTEAFF. In DNA form, the CDR3 reads TGTGCCAGCGCCGGGACATCGAACACTGAAGCTTTCTTT.

This chain joins TRBV9 and TRBJ2-3; 8 bases align to TRBD2. This CDR3 has 18 amino acids. The germline V gene encodes CDR1 SGDLS and CDR2 YYNGEE. The trim removed 0 bases at V and 3 bases at J, leaving 12 bases unmatched. In DNA, the CDR3 is TGTGCCAGCAGCGTAGCCTCTATGGGACTAGTATTGACAGATACGCAGTATTTT. Translated: CASSVASMGLVLTDTQYF.

This rearrangement joins TRBV4-1 to TRBJ1-1; possible D gene TRBD1, 6 bases. V lost 3 bases, J lost 0 bases, and 23 bases lay in between. CDR3 size: 19 residues. CDR1 is MGHRA, CDR2 YSYEKL, per germline. The CDR3 loop is CASSQSYLGAAGMNTEAFF. Here the CDR3 DNA reads TGCGCCAGCAGCCAGTCTTATCTGGGGGCCGCCGGGATGAACACTGAAGCTTTCTTT.